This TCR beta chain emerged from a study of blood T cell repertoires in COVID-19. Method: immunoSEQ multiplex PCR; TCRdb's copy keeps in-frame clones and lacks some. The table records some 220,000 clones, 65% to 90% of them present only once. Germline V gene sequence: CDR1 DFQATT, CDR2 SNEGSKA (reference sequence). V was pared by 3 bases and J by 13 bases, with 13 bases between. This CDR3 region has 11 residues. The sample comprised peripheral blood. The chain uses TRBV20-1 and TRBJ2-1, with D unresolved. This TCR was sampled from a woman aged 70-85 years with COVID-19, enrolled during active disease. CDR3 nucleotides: TGCAGTGCTAGGCACTCCGAGATTCAGTTCTTC. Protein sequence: CSARHSEIQFF.